This is a list of T cell receptor beta chains from one sample in a study of cytomegalovirus exposure and HLA in healthy donors. Using immunoSEQ multiplex PCR, the repertoire was profiled, and TCRdb retains in-frame clones only, with some absent. Found here are 45,000 or so clones, 80% to 95% of them singletons; the top ten hold around 2.1%. Material: PBMCs. The receptors shown here come from a young woman in good health and CMV-seronegative. The CDR3 runs from the conserved cysteine through the conserved F or W. D genes are given only for firm matches. Only part of the rows carry a size: once, few, many, or a class if the clone is expanded.

v_call,d_call,j_call,clone_size,cdr3_aa,cdr3_nt
TRBV5-1,NA,TRBJ1-4,NA,CASSRTATNEKLFF,TGCGCCAGCAGCCGGACAGCTACTAATGAAAAACTGTTTTTT
TRBV28,NA,TRBJ2-7,NA,CASSLQGPYEQYF,TGTGCCAGCAGTTTACAGGGTCCCTACGAGCAGTACTTC
TRBV11-2,TRBD1,TRBJ2-7,NA,CASSLLQGASEQYF,TGTGCCAGCAGTTTACTACAGGGGGCGTCCGAGCAGTACTTC
TRBV6-5,TRBD2,TRBJ2-3,NA,CASKRTSVATQYF,TGTGCCAGCAAAAGGACTAGCGTAGCTACGCAGTATTTT
TRBV2,NA,TRBJ2-5,NA,CASREGAPTLGWETQYF,TGTGCCAGCAGGGAGGGGGCCCCTACGCTTGGATGGGAGACCCAGTACTTC
TRBV6-6,TRBD1,TRBJ2-1,once,CASSYSGTAYNEQFF,TGTGCCAGCAGTTACTCCGGGACAGCCTACAATGAGCAGTTCTTC
TRBV5-1,NA,TRBJ2-7,NA,CASSLQGRFNDEQYF,TGCGCCAGCAGCTTGCAGGGTAGATTCAATGACGAGCAGTACTTC
TRBV6-5,TRBD1,TRBJ1-4,NA,CASRADRSTNEKLFF,TGTGCCAGCAGGGCGGACAGGTCAACTAATGAAAAACTGTTTTTT
TRBV29-1,TRBD1,TRBJ1-2,NA,CSAPTGGFGYTF,TGCAGCGCTCCGACAGGGGGCTTTGGCTACACCTTC
TRBV7-9,NA,TRBJ1-2,NA,CASSSHPDGGLYGYTF,TGTGCCAGCAGCTCCCATCCAGATGGAGGGCTCTATGGCTACACCTTC
TRBV19,NA,TRBJ1-1,NA,CASSIRGTEAFF,TGTGCCAGTAGTATAAGGGGCACTGAAGCTTTCTTT
TRBV5-1,TRBD1,TRBJ1-1,NA,CASSFQGATEAFF,TGCGCCAGCAGCTTCCAGGGGGCCACTGAAGCTTTCTTT
TRBV28,TRBD1,TRBJ2-2,NA,CASRSGWGTGTGELFF,TGTGCCAGCAGATCCGGCTGGGGGACAGGGACCGGGGAGCTGTTTTTT
TRBV9,NA,TRBJ2-1,NA,CASSVSAVDEQFF,TGTGCCAGCAGCGTATCAGCGGTCGATGAGCAGTTCTTC
TRBV30,TRBD2,TRBJ2-3,NA,CAWSGGGPTDTQYF,TGTGCCTGGAGCGGCGGGGGACCCACAGATACGCAGTATTTT
TRBV18,TRBD1,TRBJ1-5,NA,CASSPLGTENQPQHF,TGTGCCAGCTCACCCCTCGGGACAGAGAATCAGCCCCAGCATTTT
TRBV7-9,NA,TRBJ1-2,NA,CASRERGGNYGYTF,TGTGCCAGCAGGGAGCGGGGGGGAAACTATGGCTACACCTTC
TRBV5-1,TRBD2,TRBJ2-1,NA,CASSAGTSGGGNEQFF,TGCGCCAGCAGCGCGGGGACTAGCGGTGGGGGTAATGAGCAGTTCTTC
TRBV2,NA,TRBJ1-2,NA,CASSELGGASSYGYTF,TGTGCCAGCAGTGAATTGGGGGGGGCGAGTTCCTATGGCTACACCTTC
TRBV7-9,TRBD2,TRBJ2-3,NA,CASILAGGSTDTQYF,TGTGCCAGTATCTTAGCGGGGGGGTCCACAGATACGCAGTATTTT
TRBV10-3,NA,TRBJ1-2,NA,CATRGDPTYGYTF,TGTGCCACCAGGGGAGACCCAACCTATGGCTACACCTTC
TRBV28,NA,TRBJ1-1,NA,CASSLLRQEVGAFF,TGTGCCAGCAGTTTACTTCGACAGGAAGTAGGAGCTTTCTTT
TRBV9,NA,TRBJ2-5,NA,CASSPHWDTQETQYF,TGTGCCAGCAGCCCTCATTGGGACACACAAGAGACCCAGTACTTC
TRBV6-1,NA,TRBJ2-3,NA,CAGGTDTDTQYF,TGTGCCGGAGGGACCGACACAGATACGCAGTATTTT
TRBV9,TRBD2,TRBJ2-1,NA,CASSQLAGGSYNEQFF,TGTGCCAGCAGCCAGCTAGCGGGGGGCTCCTACAATGAGCAGTTCTTC
TRBV5-4,TRBD2,TRBJ2-3,NA,CASRTSGAVTDTQYF,TGTGCCAGCAGGACTAGCGGGGCCGTCACAGATACGCAGTATTTT